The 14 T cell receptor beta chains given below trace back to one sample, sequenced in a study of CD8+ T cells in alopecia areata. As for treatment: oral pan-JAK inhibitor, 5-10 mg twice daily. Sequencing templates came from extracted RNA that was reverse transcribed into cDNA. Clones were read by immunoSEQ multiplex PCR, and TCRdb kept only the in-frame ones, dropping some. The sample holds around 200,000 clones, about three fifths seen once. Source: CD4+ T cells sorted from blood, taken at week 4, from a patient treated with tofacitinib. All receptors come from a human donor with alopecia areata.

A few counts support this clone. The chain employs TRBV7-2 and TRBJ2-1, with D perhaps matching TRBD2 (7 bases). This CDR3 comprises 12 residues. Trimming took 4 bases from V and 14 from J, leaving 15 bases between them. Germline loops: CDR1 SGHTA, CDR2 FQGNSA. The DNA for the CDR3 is TGTGCCAGCAGCTCTGCGGGGGCCAGGGAGTTCTTC. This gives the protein CASSSAGAREFF.

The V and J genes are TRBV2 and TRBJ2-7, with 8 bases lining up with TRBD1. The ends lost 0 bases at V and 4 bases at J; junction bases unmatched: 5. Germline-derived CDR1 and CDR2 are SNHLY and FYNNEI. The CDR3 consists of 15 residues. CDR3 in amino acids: CASSEARGQGYEQYF. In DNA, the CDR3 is TGTGCCAGCAGTGAAGCGCGAGGACAGGGTTACGAGCAGTACTTC.

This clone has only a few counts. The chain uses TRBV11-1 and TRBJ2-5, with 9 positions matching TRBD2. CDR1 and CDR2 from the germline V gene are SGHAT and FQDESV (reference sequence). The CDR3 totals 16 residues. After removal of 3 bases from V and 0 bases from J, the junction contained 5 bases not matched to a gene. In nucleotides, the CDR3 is TGTGCCAGCAGCTTTTTGCCTAGCGGGGACCAAGAGACCCAGTACTTC. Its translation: CASSFLPSGDQETQYF.

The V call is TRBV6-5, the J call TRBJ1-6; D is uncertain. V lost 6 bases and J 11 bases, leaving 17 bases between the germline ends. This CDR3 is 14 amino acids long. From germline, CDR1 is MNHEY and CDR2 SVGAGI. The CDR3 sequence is CASSPTSSVAPLHF. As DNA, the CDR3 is TGTGCCAGCAGCCCTACATCGTCCGTAGCACCCCTCCACTTT.

This CDR3 reads CASTPGQGGGSYNEQFF. The DNA for the CDR3 is TGTGCCAGTACACCGGGACAGGGGGGAGGGTCCTACAATGAGCAGTTCTTC. The chain joins TRBV19 to TRBJ2-1; 11 nucleotides agree with TRBD1. The CDR3 totals 17 residues. Germline trimming cut 7 bases from V and 1 base from J; bases unmatched to any gene: 9. Germline loops: CDR1 LNHDA, CDR2 SQIVND (reference sequence).

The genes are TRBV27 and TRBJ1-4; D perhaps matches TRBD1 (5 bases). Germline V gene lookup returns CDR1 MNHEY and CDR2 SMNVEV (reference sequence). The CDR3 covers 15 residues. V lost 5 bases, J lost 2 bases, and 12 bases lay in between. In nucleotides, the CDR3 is TGTGCCAGCAGTCCCCGCTGGGGGACTAATGAAAAACTGTTTTTT. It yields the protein CASSPRWGTNEKLFF. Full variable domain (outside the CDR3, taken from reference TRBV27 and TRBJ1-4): EAQVTQNPRYLITVTGKKLTVTCSQNMNHEYMSWYRQDPGLGLRQIYYSMNVEVTDKGDVPEGYKVSRKEKRNFPLILESPSPNQTSLYFCASSPRWGTNEKLFFGSGTQLSVL.

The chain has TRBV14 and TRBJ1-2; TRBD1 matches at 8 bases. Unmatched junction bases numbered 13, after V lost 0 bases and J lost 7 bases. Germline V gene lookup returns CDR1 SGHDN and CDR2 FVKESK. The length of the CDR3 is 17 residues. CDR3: CASSQDPYYQGALGYTF. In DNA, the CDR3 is TGTGCCAGCAGCCAAGATCCCTACTACCAGGGGGCGCTTGGCTACACCTTC.

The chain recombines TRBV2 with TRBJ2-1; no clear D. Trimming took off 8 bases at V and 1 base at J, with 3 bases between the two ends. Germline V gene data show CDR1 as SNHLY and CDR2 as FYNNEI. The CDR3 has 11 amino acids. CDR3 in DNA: TGTGCCAGCTCGTCCTACAATGAGCAGTTCTTC. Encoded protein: CASSSYNEQFF.

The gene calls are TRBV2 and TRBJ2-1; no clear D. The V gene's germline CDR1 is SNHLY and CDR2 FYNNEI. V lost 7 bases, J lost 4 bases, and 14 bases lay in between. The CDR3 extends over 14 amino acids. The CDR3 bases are TGTGCCAGCACAAATCACGGGCCTTACAATGAGCAGTTCTTC. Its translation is CASTNHGPYNEQFF.

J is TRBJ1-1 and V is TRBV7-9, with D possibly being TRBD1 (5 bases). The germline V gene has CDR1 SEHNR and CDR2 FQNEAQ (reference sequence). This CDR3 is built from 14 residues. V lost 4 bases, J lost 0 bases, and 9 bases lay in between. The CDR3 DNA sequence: TGTGCCAGCAGCTCGGGACCGATGAACACTGAAGCTTTCTTT. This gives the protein CASSSGPMNTEAFF.

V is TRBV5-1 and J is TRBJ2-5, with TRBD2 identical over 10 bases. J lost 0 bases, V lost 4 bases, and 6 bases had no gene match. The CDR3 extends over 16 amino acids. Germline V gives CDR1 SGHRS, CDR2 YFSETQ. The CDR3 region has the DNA TGCGCCAGCAGCGGAAAGCGGGGGGGCTACCAAGAGACCCAGTACTTC. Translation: CASSGKRGGYQETQYF.

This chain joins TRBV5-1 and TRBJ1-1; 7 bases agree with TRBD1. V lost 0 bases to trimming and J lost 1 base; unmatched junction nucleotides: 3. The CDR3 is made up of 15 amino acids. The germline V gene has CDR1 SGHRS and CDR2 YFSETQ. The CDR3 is CASSLDRGANTEAFF. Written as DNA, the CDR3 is TGCGCCAGCAGCTTGGACAGGGGCGCGAACACTGAAGCTTTCTTT.

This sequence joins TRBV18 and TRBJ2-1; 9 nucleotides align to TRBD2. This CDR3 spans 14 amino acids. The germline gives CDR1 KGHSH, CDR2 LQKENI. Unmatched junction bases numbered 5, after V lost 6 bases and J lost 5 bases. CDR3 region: CASSATSGNNEQFF. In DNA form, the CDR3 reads TGTGCCAGCTCTGCGACTAGCGGTAACAATGAGCAGTTCTTC.

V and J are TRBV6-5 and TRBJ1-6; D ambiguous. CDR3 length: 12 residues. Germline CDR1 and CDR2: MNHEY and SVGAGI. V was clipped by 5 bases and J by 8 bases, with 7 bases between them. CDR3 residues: CASSRRDSPLHF. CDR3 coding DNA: TGTGCCAGCAGTCGCCGGGATTCACCCCTCCACTTT.